Presented here are 13 T cell receptor beta chains from one specimen sequenced in a study of beta chain features in type 1 diabetes. Study results and caveats: Among patients with Type 1 diabetes, TCRB CDR3s were moderately but significantly shorter in every one of the four CD4+ subsets.

The antigens for these receptors are not known. What was sequenced were expressed TCRB transcripts, since all of the isolated RNA had been reverse transcribed. TCRdb keeps only in-frame clones here, not all; method: immunoSEQ multiplex PCR. The top ten clones hold roughly 0.022% of a sample with hundreds of thousands of clones, 13% of them seen once. Sequencing used naive CD4+ T cells from blood. The receptors stem from a young man with type 1 diabetes.

This clone occurred a few times. The chain links TRBV19 to TRBJ1-2, with 10 bases identical to TRBD1. Trimming took 6 bases from V and 10 from J; bases not matched to a gene: 2. The CDR3 covers 11 residues. Germline CDR1 reads LNHDA; CDR2 reads SQIVND (reference sequence). The CDR3 bases are TGTGCCAGTAGAGGACAGGGGGTCTACACCTTC. Translation: CASRGQGVYTF.

The CDR3 here is CASQNQLPNTEAFF. CDR3 DNA sequence: TGTGCCAGCCAAAACCAGTTACCGAACACTGAAGCTTTCTTT. V and J are TRBV6-5 and TRBJ1-1; no reliable D call. Per the germline V gene, CDR1 is MNHEY and CDR2 is SVGAGI. V dropped 8 bases and J dropped 1 base, with 14 bases sitting between them. The CDR3 is 14 amino acids.

This rearrangement joins TRBV30 to TRBJ2-7; D gene ambiguous. This CDR3 is built from 13 residues. The germline V gene encodes CDR1 GTSNPN and CDR2 SVGIG (reference sequence). V was trimmed by 0 bases and J by 3 bases, leaving 9 bases between them. The CDR3 loop reads CAWSVQPFYEQYF. DNA for the CDR3: TGTGCCTGGAGTGTACAACCGTTCTACGAGCAGTACTTC.

This clone has a single count. The gene calls are TRBV30 and TRBJ2-2; D perhaps matches TRBD1 (6 bases). CDR1 GTSNPN and CDR2 SVGIG come from the germline V gene (reference sequence). V lost 4 bases, J lost 4 bases, and 7 bases lay in between. The CDR3 consists of 12 residues. CDR3 sequence reads: CAWTGVTGELFF. The CDR3 DNA is TGTGCCTGGACAGGGGTCACCGGGGAGCTGTTTTTT.

This clone has a single count. The J gene is TRBJ2-7, the V gene TRBV15, with D possibly matching TRBD1 (5 bases). Trimming shortened V by 0 bases and J by 1 base, and 13 bases separated the two germline ends. Germline loops: CDR1 LNHNV, CDR2 YYDKDF (reference sequence). The CDR3 loop spans 16 amino acids. This CDR3 is CATSRDPQGLSYEQYF. The CDR3 DNA is TGTGCCACCAGCAGAGATCCCCAGGGCCTATCCTACGAGCAGTACTTC.

J is TRBJ2-4 and V is TRBV7-2; D is unclear. CDR1 is SGHTA and CDR2 is FQGNSA in the germline V gene. The CDR3 has 16 residues. V was trimmed by 1 base and J by 1 base, leaving 11 bases between them. This CDR3 is CASSLGGWQAKNIQYF. For the CDR3, the DNA is TGTGCCAGCAGCTTAGGGGGTTGGCAGGCCAAAAACATTCAGTACTTC.

The chain has TRBV18 and TRBJ1-1; the match to TRBD1 covers 7 bases. CDR3 size: 16 residues. Losses at the gene ends were 2 bases for V and 0 bases for J; bases not matched to a gene: 6. CDR1 is KGHSH and CDR2 is LQKENI in the germline V gene. The DNA for the CDR3 is TGTGCCAGCTCACCAGTGGCAGGGGGTATGAACACTGAAGCTTTCTTT. Translating gives CASSPVAGGMNTEAFF. The full variable domain, its missing parts supplied by reference TRBV18 and TRBJ1-1, is NAGVMQNPRHLVRRRGQEARLRCSPMKGHSHVYWYRQLPEEGLKFMVYLQKENIIDESGMPKERFSAEFPKEGPSILRIQQVVRGDSAAYFCASSPVAGGMNTEAFFGQGTRLTVV.

The chain employs TRBV4-1 and TRBJ1-2, with TRBD1 as a possible D gene (6 bases). Looked up from germline, CDR1 is MGHRA and CDR2 is YSYEKL. V was cut by 1 base and J by 5 bases, with 20 bases left in between. The CDR3 is 17 amino acids. The CDR3 spells CASSQVGGSGPGYGYTF. The CDR3 coding sequence is TGCGCCAGCAGCCAAGTCGGGGGCTCGGGCCCGGGGTATGGCTACACCTTC.

This clone was found a few times. The rearrangement links TRBV27 to TRBJ2-7; D assignment may be TRBD1 or TRBD2 (5 bases each). Germline values: CDR1 MNHEY, CDR2 SMNVEV (reference sequence). CDR3 length: 16 amino acids. Deletions cut 6 bases from V and 3 bases from J, with 21 bases between. In DNA, the CDR3 is TGTGCCAGCAGACCTGAACTGGGACGGGAATTCTACGAGCAGTACTTC. Translation gives CASRPELGREFYEQYF.

The chain combines TRBV28 with TRBJ2-1; 9 nucleotides agree with TRBD2. CDR1 and CDR2 from the germline V gene are MDHEN and SYDVKM. The CDR3 spans 15 residues. The J segment lost 3 bases and the V segment lost 5 bases, leaving 5 bases of the junction unmatched. The CDR3 loop is CASSPSSGGYNEQFF. The CDR3 DNA reads TGTGCCAGCAGTCCCAGTAGCGGGGGCTACAATGAGCAGTTCTTC. The whole variable domain, filled in from reference TRBV28 and TRBJ2-1, reads DVKVTQSSRYLVKRTGEKVFLECVQDMDHENMFWYRQDPGLGLRLIYFSYDVKMKEKGDIPEGYSVSREKKERFSLILESASTNQTSMYLCASSPSSGGYNEQFFGPGTRLTVL.

CDR3 protein: CASSLAGQGATEAFF. CDR3 nucleotides: TGTGCCAGCAGTTTGGCAGGACAGGGGGCAACTGAAGCTTTCTTT. V gene TRBV28 combines with J gene TRBJ1-1; TRBD1 matches at 11 bases. J lost 5 bases, V lost 3 bases, and 5 bases had no gene match. The CDR3 runs 15 residues. The V gene's germline CDR1 is MDHEN and CDR2 SYDVKM.

The chain couples TRBV27 to TRBJ1-1; 9 positions agree with TRBD1. The CDR3 covers 16 residues. CDR1 and CDR2 (germline): MNHEY, SMNVEV (reference sequence). V was pared by 5 bases and J by 1 base, with 8 bases of the junction left unmatched. CDR3 in DNA: TGTGCCAGCAGTCAGAACAGGGGGCGGGCGAACACTGAAGCTTTCTTT. Amino acids: CASSQNRGRANTEAFF.

V and J are TRBV6-1 and TRBJ2-3; unclear D gene. The CDR3 contains 12 residues. In germline, CDR1 is MNHNS, CDR2 SASEGT. V was pared by 6 bases and J by 2 bases, with 6 bases between. In DNA, the CDR3 is TGTGCCAGCAGGGATATCACAGATACGCAGTATTTT. Translation: CASRDITDTQYF.